The 2 T cell receptor beta chains below all came from one sample that was sequenced in a study of T cell responses to AZD1222 COVID-19 vaccine. The protocol was immunoSEQ multiplex PCR, while the TCRdb copy is restricted to in-frame clones and leaves out a portion. The sample has 100,000 to 150,000 clones; less than 95% are singletons. The input for sequencing was peripheral blood, taken on day 0 of AZD1222 vaccination. Source of these receptors: an adult in good health.

The CDR3 DNA is TGCGCCAGCAGTGAACAGAATAGCAATCAGCCCCAGCATTTT. Its protein is CASSEQNSNQPQHF. The chain recombines TRBV10-2 with TRBJ1-5; D is unresolved. Trimming took off 3 bases at V and 0 bases at J, with 6 bases between the two ends. Germline V gene sequence: CDR1 WSHSY, CDR2 SAAADI. The CDR3 has 14 residues.

The chain joins TRBV30 to TRBJ2-2, with D possibly matching TRBD1 (6 bases). The germline V and J ends were trimmed by 4 bases and 4 bases, with 10 bases remaining between them. Germline lookup yields CDR1 GTSNPN and CDR2 SVGIG (reference sequence). The CDR3 loop spans 13 amino acids. CDR3 protein: CAWNTGSTGELFF. In DNA form, the CDR3 reads TGTGCCTGGAACACAGGGTCCACCGGGGAGCTGTTTTTT.